This passage covers 11 T cell receptor beta chains from one sample sequenced in a study of T cell responses to AZD1222 COVID-19 vaccine. The table came from immunoSEQ multiplex PCR; TCRdb's copy has only in-frame clones and leaves some out. The sample consists of about 160,000 clones, less than 95% of them appearing once. The sample consisted of peripheral blood, taken on day 0 of AZD1222 vaccination. Source of these receptors: an adult in good health.

In this sample, this clone turned up a few times. The chain has TRBV7-3 and TRBJ2-2, with 7 bases matching TRBD1. Germline lookup yields CDR1 SGHTA and CDR2 FQGTGA. The J segment lost 8 bases and the V segment lost 5 bases, leaving 8 bases of the junction unmatched. There are 14 residues in the CDR3. DNA of the CDR3: TGTGCCAGCAGCCCTACGGAGGACAGGGGGGAGCTGTTTTTT. This sequence encodes CASSPTEDRGELFF.

The chain recombines TRBV30 with TRBJ1-4, with D unclear. This CDR3 region has 13 residues. Trimming took off 0 bases at V and 7 bases at J, with 9 bases between the two ends. CDR1 GTSNPN and CDR2 SVGIG come from the germline V gene (reference sequence). The CDR3 here is CAWSVGWGEKLFF. The DNA for the CDR3 is TGTGCCTGGAGTGTTGGTTGGGGTGAAAAACTGTTTTTT.

The CDR3 reads CASSTGTGSYEQYF. The CDR3 DNA reads TGTGCCAGCAGCACCGGGACAGGGTCCTACGAGCAGTACTTC. The gene calls are TRBV7-2 and TRBJ2-7; 9 bases align to TRBD1. Germline values: CDR1 SGHTA, CDR2 FQGNSA. The CDR3 runs to 14 residues. After removal of 5 bases from V and 1 base from J, the junction contained 3 bases not matched to a gene.

This chain connects TRBV7-3 to TRBJ2-3; D perhaps matches TRBD2 (5 bases). CDR3 size: 13 residues. Germline CDR1 and CDR2: SGHTA and FQGTGA. Trimming removed 3 bases at V and 5 bases at J, with 9 bases between. The CDR3 loop reads CASSFRGEDTQYF. The CDR3 DNA is TGTGCCAGCAGCTTCCGGGGAGAAGATACGCAGTATTTT.

This chain uses TRBV5-1 with TRBJ2-7; 10 bases line up with TRBD2. Looked up from germline, CDR1 is SGHRS and CDR2 is YFSETQ. The J segment lost 2 bases and the V segment lost 3 bases, leaving 5 bases of the junction unmatched. The CDR3 is 15 residues long. DNA of the CDR3: TGCGCCAGCAGCTCCTCTAGCGGGGGCACCTACGAGCAGTACTTC. This codes for CASSSSSGGTYEQYF.

The chain combines TRBV10-3 with TRBJ2-1, with 8 bases matching TRBD2. The CDR3 has 13 residues. V lost 11 bases to trimming and J lost 6 bases; unmatched junction nucleotides: 9. Per the germline V gene, CDR1 is ENHRY and CDR2 is SYGVKD. CDR3 bases: TGTGCCGTCTCGGGACTAGTAGCCAATGAGCAGTTCTTC. It yields the protein CAVSGLVANEQFF.

This clone was picked up a small number of times. The rearrangement uses TRBV6-5 and TRBJ2-2; the match to TRBD2 covers 7 bases. This CDR3 is built from 15 residues. V shed 8 bases, J shed 1 base, and the junction held 7 bases outside the gene matches. Per germline, CDR1 MNHEY and CDR2 SVGAGI. The CDR3 loop is CASSGRERNTGELFF. CDR3 in DNA: TGTGCCAGCTCCGGGCGGGAGCGGAACACCGGGGAGCTGTTTTTT.

The rearrangement uses TRBV7-9 and TRBJ1-5; D gene ambiguous. CDR1 SEHNR and CDR2 FQNEAQ come from the germline V gene (reference sequence). Trimming took 2 bases from V and 0 from J, leaving 2 bases between them. This CDR3 comprises 13 residues. The chain's CDR3 is CASSLTSNQPQHF. The DNA of the CDR3 is TGTGCCAGCAGCTTAACTAGCAATCAGCCCCAGCATTTT.

V usage is TRBV2 and J usage is TRBJ2-1, with D tentatively TRBD1 (6 bases). V was shortened by 7 bases and J by 2 bases, with 12 bases between the two germline ends. CDR3 size: 14 residues. Germline lookup yields CDR1 SNHLY and CDR2 FYNNEI. This CDR3 reads CASTLQGPYNEQFF. Here the CDR3 DNA reads TGTGCCAGCACCTTACAGGGACCCTACAATGAGCAGTTCTTC.

V gene TRBV28 combines with J gene TRBJ2-1; 13 bases line up with TRBD2. Germline CDR1 is MDHEN and CDR2 is SYDVKM. The CDR3 loop spans 20 amino acids. Losses at the gene ends were 6 bases for V and 2 bases for J; bases not matched to a gene: 16. DNA for the CDR3: TGTGCCAGCAGCCCCGGGACTAGCGGGACATCAACCTGGCCCTACAATGAGCAGTTCTTC. It translates to CASSPGTSGTSTWPYNEQFF.

The rearrangement joins TRBV11-2 to TRBJ1-1; TRBD1 agrees at 8 bases. The germline CDR1 and CDR2 sequences are SGHAT and FQNNGV. V was clipped by 7 bases and J by 9 bases; unmatched bases: 4. CDR3 length: 11 amino acids. The CDR3 protein is CASTWTGKAFF. CDR3 bases: TGTGCCAGCACCTGGACAGGGAAAGCTTTCTTT.